Listed below are T cell receptor beta chains from one sample, sequenced in a study of T cell changes during pregnancy in multiple sclerosis. Profiling relied on immunoSEQ multiplex PCR, and the TCRdb table lists in-frame clones only, not all of them. The data hold about 85,000 clones, with roughly 92% observed a single time. The material was peripheral blood, obtained in the first trimester of pregnancy. These receptors were taken from a female donor with multiple sclerosis, enrolled in a pregnancy study. Each CDR3 is given with its conserved first and last residue. Each record gives: J gene, V gene, D gene, clone size, CDR3 DNA, CDR3 protein. D genes are given only for firm matches. Size tells how often a clone was seen (once, few, many) or the class of an expanded clone, and some rows leave it out.

J gene: TRBJ2-5; V gene: TRBV19; D gene: -; clone size: -; CDR3 DNA: TGTGCCACAGCCCGGGATGAGGGAGAGACCCAGTACTTC; CDR3 protein: CATARDEGETQYF
J gene: TRBJ1-4; V gene: TRBV10-3; D gene: -; clone size: -; CDR3 DNA: TGTGCCATCAGTGAGGGGGAGACTAATGAAAAACTGTTTTTT; CDR3 protein: CAISEGETNEKLFF
J gene: TRBJ2-7; V gene: TRBV28; D gene: TRBD2; clone size: -; CDR3 DNA: TGTGCCAGCAGTTTACGTGGTAGCGGGGACTCCTACGAGCAGTACTTC; CDR3 protein: CASSLRGSGDSYEQYF
J gene: TRBJ2-1; V gene: TRBV7-2; D gene: -; clone size: -; CDR3 DNA: TGTGCCAGCAGCTTACGTTTCGGGGATGAGCAGTTCTTC; CDR3 protein: CASSLRFGDEQFF
J gene: TRBJ1-1; V gene: TRBV18; D gene: -; clone size: -; CDR3 DNA: TGTGCCAGCTCACCCACGGTTATTATGAACACTGAAGCTTTCTTT; CDR3 protein: CASSPTVIMNTEAFF
J gene: TRBJ1-1; V gene: TRBV28; D gene: TRBD1; clone size: -; CDR3 DNA: TGTGCCAGCAGGTGGACAGGGGCTGAAGCTTTCTTT; CDR3 protein: CASRWTGAEAFF
J gene: TRBJ1-5; V gene: TRBV28; D gene: -; clone size: -; CDR3 DNA: TGTGCCAGCAGTTTGGAGGGGGGGAGCAATCAGCCCCAGCATTTT; CDR3 protein: CASSLEGGSNQPQHF
J gene: TRBJ2-5; V gene: TRBV11-3; D gene: -; clone size: -; CDR3 DNA: TGTGCCAGCGGATACAGGGTTGGGGAGACCCAGTACTTC; CDR3 protein: CASGYRVGETQYF
J gene: TRBJ2-7; V gene: TRBV6-1; D gene: TRBD1; clone size: -; CDR3 DNA: TGTGCCAGCAGAACCGGGACAGGAGGTATTCACGAGCAGTACTTC; CDR3 protein: CASRTGTGGIHEQYF
J gene: TRBJ2-2; V gene: TRBV9; D gene: -; clone size: -; CDR3 DNA: TGTGCCAGCAGCAGAGATCCACCTCGAGGGGAGCTGTTTTTT; CDR3 protein: CASSRDPPRGELFF
J gene: TRBJ2-5; V gene: TRBV18; D gene: -; clone size: -; CDR3 DNA: TGTGCCAGCTCACCAGAGTTCATGGAGACCCAGTACTTC; CDR3 protein: CASSPEFMETQYF
J gene: TRBJ1-3; V gene: TRBV6-1; D gene: -; clone size: -; CDR3 DNA: TGTGCCAGCAGTGAAGCACGGGACATCTTCTCTGGAAACACCATATATTTT; CDR3 protein: CASSEARDIFSGNTIYF
J gene: TRBJ1-1; V gene: TRBV6-1; D gene: TRBD1; clone size: -; CDR3 DNA: TGTGCCAGCAGTGTCGCCCCACAGGGGACCACTGAAGCTTTCTTT; CDR3 protein: CASSVAPQGTTEAFF
J gene: TRBJ2-2; V gene: TRBV6-1; D gene: TRBD2; clone size: -; CDR3 DNA: TGTGCCAGCAGGCCGGGACTAGAATCCGGGGAGCTGTTTTTT; CDR3 protein: CASRPGLESGELFF
J gene: TRBJ2-3; V gene: TRBV15; D gene: TRBD1; clone size: many; CDR3 DNA: TGTGCCACCAGCGGAAGACCGGGACAGGGAACGGATACGCAGTATTTT; CDR3 protein: CATSGRPGQGTDTQYF
J gene: TRBJ1-1; V gene: TRBV7-8; D gene: -; clone size: -; CDR3 DNA: TGTGCCAGCAGAGTAGGGGGGGTTAACACTGAAGCTTTCTTT; CDR3 protein: CASRVGGVNTEAFF